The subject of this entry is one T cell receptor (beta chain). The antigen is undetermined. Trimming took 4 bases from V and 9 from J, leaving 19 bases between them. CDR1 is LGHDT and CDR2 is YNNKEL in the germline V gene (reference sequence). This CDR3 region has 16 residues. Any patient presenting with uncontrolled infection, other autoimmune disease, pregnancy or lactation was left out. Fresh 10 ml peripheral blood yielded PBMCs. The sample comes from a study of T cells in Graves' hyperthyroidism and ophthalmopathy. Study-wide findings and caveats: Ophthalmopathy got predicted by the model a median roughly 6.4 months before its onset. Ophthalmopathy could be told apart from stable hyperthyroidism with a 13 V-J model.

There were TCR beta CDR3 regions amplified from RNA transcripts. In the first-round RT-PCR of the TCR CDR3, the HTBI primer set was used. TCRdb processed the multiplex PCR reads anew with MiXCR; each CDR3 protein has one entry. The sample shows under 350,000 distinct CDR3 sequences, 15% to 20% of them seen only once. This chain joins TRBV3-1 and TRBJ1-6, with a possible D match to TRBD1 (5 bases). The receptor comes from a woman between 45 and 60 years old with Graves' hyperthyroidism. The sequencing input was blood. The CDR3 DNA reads TGTGCCAGCAGCCCCGGCGTAGGGGATTGGGGTTCACCCCTCCACTTT. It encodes CASSPGVGDWGSPLHF.